This record looks at one TCR beta chain sequence and its context. Its antigen is not known. This entry is derived from a study of cytomegalovirus exposure and HLA in healthy donors. Study-level results: An analysis was carried out at a later point. It showed that HLA-associated TCR beta chains were more clonally expanded than equally common non-associated chains. Most likely, a cluster of highly shared sequence variants arose as a sequencing artifact. Later analysis identified about 17,000 TCR beta sequences associated with HLA alleles, using a false discovery rate threshold of 0.05.

CDR1 is MNHEY, CDR2 SVGAGI, per germline. The CDR3 totals 13 residues. The ends were cut back, 7 bases at V and 4 bases at J, with 13 bases in the middle. PCR primers comprised 60 Vbeta and 13 Jbeta primers. Some clones are missing from TCRdb's copy, which holds only in-frame ones; the method was immunoSEQ multiplex PCR. Of roughly 150,000 clones in the sample, approximately 88% were seen once. This chain connects TRBV6-5 to TRBJ1-1; D call uncertain. This clonotype was sampled from a boy aged 2 to 9 in good health and CMV-seronegative. Sequencing input: PBMCs. The CDR3 DNA follows: TGTGCCAGCATACAGTCCGTTGGCACTGAAGCTTTCTTT. Amino acid sequence: CASIQSVGTEAFF.